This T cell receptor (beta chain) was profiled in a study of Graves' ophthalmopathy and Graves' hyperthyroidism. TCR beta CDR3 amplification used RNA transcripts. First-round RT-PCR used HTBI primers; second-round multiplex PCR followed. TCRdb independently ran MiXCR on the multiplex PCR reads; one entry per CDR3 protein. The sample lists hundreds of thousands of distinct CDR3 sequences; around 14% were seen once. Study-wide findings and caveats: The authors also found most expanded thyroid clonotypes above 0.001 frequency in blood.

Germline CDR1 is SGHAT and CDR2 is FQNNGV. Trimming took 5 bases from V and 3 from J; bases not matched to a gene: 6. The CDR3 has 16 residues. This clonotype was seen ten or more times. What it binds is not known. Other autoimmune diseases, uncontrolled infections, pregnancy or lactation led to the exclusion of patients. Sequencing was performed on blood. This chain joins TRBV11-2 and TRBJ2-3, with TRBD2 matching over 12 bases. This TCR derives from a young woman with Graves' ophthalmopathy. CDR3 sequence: CASSILAGGQTDTQYF. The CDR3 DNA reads TGTGCCAGCAGCATCCTAGCGGGGGGGCAGACAGATACGCAGTATTTT.